This passage covers 19 T cell receptor beta chains from one sample sequenced in a study of CDR3 diversity in severe acne (dated by TCRdb to between 2017 and 2020). Library construction relied on PCR. Sequencing was carried out with an Illumina HiSeq 2000. In TCRdb, the public reads were trimmed at Q25 with fastp and aligned with MiXCR, with productive beta chains retained. Rows with a matching CDR3 protein are joined into one entry that keeps the most common DNA and genes. The sample records roughly 100,000 distinct CDR3 sequences, roughly 51% of which are singletons. The ten largest clones take up around 12% of the sample. Sequencing input: blood. Receptors originate from a male donor with acne.

Turning to this clonotype: The junction departs from the called germline gene at one end, perhaps through a read error. The chain combines TRBV15 with TRBJ2-7; no clear D. This CDR3 region has 15 residues. CDR1 and CDR2 (germline): LNHNV, YYDKDF (reference sequence). The CDR3 coding sequence is TGTGCCACCAGCAGAAATGGAGCAGGCTCCCACGAGCAGTACTTC. Translating it yields CATSRNGAGSHEQYF.

On this clonotype itself: One end of the junction does not line up with germline, which may come from a read error. V and J are TRBV7-4 and TRBJ1-1, with 10 bases that match TRBD1. The CDR3 is 15 amino acids. Germline values: CDR1 SGHVT, CDR2 SQSDAQ. The DNA of the CDR3 is TGCGCCAGCAGCCAAGTTGGGACAGGGGTTACTGAAGCTTTCTTT. Translating it yields CASSQVGTGVTEAFF.

The V and J genes are TRBV4-3 and TRBJ2-7; D unresolved. V was shortened by 7 bases and J by 6 bases, with 25 bases between the two germline ends. The CDR3 runs 16 residues. Germline V CDR1 and CDR2: LGHNA, YSLEER. The CDR3 nucleotides are TGCGCCAGCACCTACCAAATTGGGGTCTTGATCTGCGAGCAGTACTTC. Its translation: CASTYQIGVLICEQYF.

This sequence joins TRBV7-2 and TRBJ2-6; D uncertain. Germline V CDR1 and CDR2: SGHTA, FQGNSA. The CDR3 totals 12 residues. The V end was cut by 8 bases, the J end by 3 bases, with 5 bases between. CDR3 coding DNA: TGTGCCAGCGAGAGTGGGGCCAACGTCCTGACTTTC. Translated, it gives CASESGANVLTF. The entire variable domain, with the rest obtained from reference TRBV7-2 and TRBJ2-6, is as follows: GAGVSQSPSNKVTEKGKDVELRCDPISGHTALYWYRQSLGQGLEFLIYFQGNSAPDKSGLPSDRFSAERTGGSVSTLTIQRTQQEDSAVYLCASESGANVLTFGAGSRLTVL.

About this clonotype itself: This sequence may be a read error, since a much larger clone differs from it by one base. The chain links TRBV12-3 or TRBV12-4 to TRBJ2-1, with D hard to call. This CDR3 is built from 13 residues. The CDR3 sequence is CASSLAGWNEQLF. The CDR3 coding sequence is TGTGCCAGCAGTTTGGCAGGTTGGAATGAGCAGCTCTTC.

Concerning this clonotype: This may come from a read error, since a much larger clone is one base off. The rearrangement uses TRBV6-4 and TRBJ2-2, with 8 nucleotides matching TRBD1. The germline CDR1 and CDR2 sequences are MRHNA and SNTAGT. This CDR3 has 16 residues. CDR3 protein: CANSDSGGQGGGELFF. The CDR3 nucleotides read TGTGCCAACAGTGACTCGGGCGGACAGGGTGGCGGGGAGCTGTTTTTT.

This chain joins TRBV7-9 and TRBJ1-1; D is perhaps TRBD1 (5 bases). V lost 5 bases and J 4 bases, leaving 14 bases between the germline ends. Germline V gene data show CDR1 as SEHNR and CDR2 as FQNEAQ (reference sequence). The CDR3 is made up of 14 amino acids. CDR3 sequence reads: CASSLDKGLTEAFF. Here the CDR3 DNA reads TGTGCCAGCAGCCTAGACAAGGGGCTCACTGAAGCTTTCTTT.

The chain uses TRBV28 and TRBJ2-1; 7 bases fit TRBD1. Trimming at V came to 10 bases and at J to 6 bases, leaving 15 bases not matched to a gene. Germline CDR1 and CDR2: MDHEN and SYDVKM. CDR3 length: 15 amino acids. CDR3 residues: CATAPGTALSNEQFF. The CDR3 nucleotides read TGTGCCACCGCTCCCGGGACAGCCTTGAGCAATGAGCAGTTCTTC. Supplemented by reference TRBV28 and TRBJ2-1, the full variable domain reads DVKVTQSSRYLVKRTGEKVFLECVQDMDHENMFWYRQDPGLGLRLIYFSYDVKMKEKGDIPEGYSVSREKKERFSLILESASTNQTSMYLCATAPGTALSNEQFFGPGTRLTVL.

The chain links TRBV14 to TRBJ1-2, with D unclear. This CDR3 is 16 amino acids long. The V and J ends lost 0 bases and 4 bases respectively, with 15 bases between them. CDR1 SGHDN and CDR2 FVKESK come from the germline V gene. CDR3 protein: CASSQDSRSLVYGYTF. The CDR3 DNA is TGTGCCAGCAGCCAAGACTCGAGGAGCCTGGTCTATGGCTACACCTTC.

The chain combines TRBV4-2 with TRBJ2-5; D possibly corresponds to TRBD2 (6 bases). Germline V gene lookup returns CDR1 LGHNA and CDR2 YNFKEQ. The CDR3 is 15 residues long. Trimming pared 4 bases from V and 3 bases from J, leaving 15 bases between. The CDR3 DNA follows: TGTGCCAGCAGCCCCCGGGACTCCGCAGAAGAGACCCAGTACTTC. Protein: CASSPRDSAEETQYF.

A single count supports this clonotype. A read error is possible here, since a much larger clone lies one base away. The J gene is TRBJ2-1, the V gene TRBV5-1, with TRBD2 matching 11 bases. CDR3 length: 12 residues. CDR1 SGHRS and CDR2 YFSETQ come from the germline V gene. CDR3 bases: TGCGCCAGCAGCACGGGACTAGCGGTGCAGTCCTTC. Its protein product is CASSTGLAVQSF.

This sequence joins TRBV29-1 and TRBJ2-1; 8 positions match TRBD2. J was trimmed by 5 bases and V by 6 bases; bases with no gene match: 9. The CDR3 has 14 residues. Germline V gene sequence: CDR1 SQVTM, CDR2 ANQGSEA. CDR3 sequence: CSVRGLVPHNEQFF. The CDR3, as DNA: TGCAGCGTGAGGGGACTAGTACCCCACAATGAGCAGTTCTTC.

This rearrangement joins TRBV7-3 to TRBJ2-3, with D possibly being TRBD2 (6 bases). Germline V gene lookup returns CDR1 SGHTA and CDR2 FQGTGA. The CDR3 consists of 14 residues. Trimming left V 4 bases short and J 2 bases short, with 10 bases between. The CDR3 region is CASSWGDPTDTQYF. CDR3 DNA: TGTGCCAGCAGCTGGGGGGACCCCACAGATACGCAGTATTTT.

About this clonotype: Compared with germline, one end of the junction differs, possibly owing to a read error. This chain connects TRBV7-8 to TRBJ2-5, with TRBD2 matching over 8 bases. The CDR3 spans 18 residues. The germline CDR1 and CDR2 sequences are SGHVS and FQNEAQ. CDR3 amino acids: CASSSRFSGGGTQEAQYF. The DNA for the CDR3 is TGTGCCAGCAGCTCACGCTTCAGCGGGGGAGGCACCCAAGAGGCCCAGTACTTC.

The chain links TRBV20-1 to TRBJ1-5; 8 bases match TRBD1. V was clipped by 3 bases and J by 11 bases; unmatched bases: 15. Germline CDR1 reads DFQATT; CDR2 reads SNEGSKA (reference sequence). The CDR3 has 15 residues. This CDR3 is CSASVDRGFQETQHF. The DNA for the CDR3 is TGCAGTGCTAGTGTAGACAGGGGATTCCAAGAGACCCAGCATTTT.

The chain recombines TRBV7-2 with TRBJ2-7, with D maybe TRBD2 (6 bases). Trimming stripped 1 base from V and 3 bases from J, with 10 bases between. Germline-derived CDR1 and CDR2 are SGHTA and FQGNSA. This CDR3 spans 14 amino acids. CDR3 amino acids: CASSLGDSNYEQYF. CDR3 nucleotides: TGTGCCAGCAGCTTAGGGGACTCGAACTACGAGCAGTACTTC. Full variable domain (outside the CDR3, taken from reference TRBV7-2 and TRBJ2-7): GAGVSQSPSNKVTEKGKDVELRCDPISGHTALYWYRQSLGQGLEFLIYFQGNSAPDKSGLPSDRFSAERTGGSVSTLTIQRTQQEDSAVYLCASSLGDSNYEQYFGPGTRLTVT.

The chain couples TRBV5-4 to TRBJ2-1; 7 bases align to TRBD2. Looked up from germline, CDR1 is SGHNT and CDR2 is YYREEE (reference sequence). J gave up 8 bases and V 4 bases, and 6 bases lay outside the gene matches. This CDR3 region has 13 residues. The CDR3 DNA reads as TGTGCCAGCAGCCCGGGACTAAGAGATGAGCAGTTCTTC. Amino acid sequence: CASSPGLRDEQFF.

This clonotype was seen only once. The chain employs TRBV20-1 and TRBJ2-7; tentatively, D is TRBD2 (5 bases). The CDR3 consists of 14 residues. Germline loops: CDR1 DFQATT, CDR2 SNEGSKA (reference sequence). Trimming removed 3 bases at V and 3 bases at J, with 15 bases between. The CDR3 sequence is CSARTAGNYYEQYF. In DNA form, the CDR3 reads TGCAGTGCTAGGACCGCCGGGAACTACTACGAGCAGTACTTC.

J is TRBJ1-2 and V is TRBV3-1; D is possibly TRBD1 (6 bases). V dropped 1 base and J dropped 4 bases, with 10 bases sitting between them. Germline loops: CDR1 LGHDT, CDR2 YNNKEL (reference sequence). The CDR3 loop spans 14 amino acids. The CDR3 here is CASSQVQGFYGYTF. CDR3 coding DNA: TGTGCCAGCAGCCAAGTACAGGGCTTCTATGGCTACACCTTC.